This TCR beta chain was found in a study of T-cell reconstitution after alpha-beta-depleted transplantation in children. There are many counts of this clonotype. The antigen is not known. Whole-study results and caveats: Reportedly, roughly two months post-transplant, alpha-beta T cells arose from several hundred expanded graft clones. The high TCRbeta diversity at day 60 in some patients came from surviving recipient T cells and thymic progenitors. At the one-year point after transplant, T-cell counts and TCRbeta diversity were found to come mostly from T cells that had been newly produced.

The CDR3 has 13 residues. V was pared by 3 bases and J by 11 bases, with 16 bases between. Unique molecular identifiers tagged the TCRbeta library. MiXCR, applied by TCRdb to the PCR reads, yields one record per CDR3 protein. Counted here are just over 200,000 distinct CDR3 sequences, roughly 9.1% occurring once; the ten biggest clones make up roughly 36%. The receptor was derived from a male patient aged 2 to 9 who had a stem cell transplant for acute myeloid leukemia, so the T cells may come from the graft donor. The rearrangement links TRBV12-3 or TRBV12-4 to TRBJ1-1, with unresolved D. The specimen was PBMCs, mostly from graft donor cells, collected 360 days after TCRalphabeta/CD19-depleted stem cell transplant. The CDR3 loop is CASSFSITADAFF. The CDR3, as DNA: TGTGCCAGCAGTTTCTCGATCACGGCGGACGCTTTCTTT.